The clone carrying this T cell receptor beta chain was picked up a small number of times. This entry is derived from a study of blood T cell repertoires in COVID-19. About the study: Collection of acute and convalescent COVID-19 samples took place in the United States, Italy and Spain.

The V gene end was trimmed by 5 bases and the J gene end by 1 base; junction bases not matched to a gene: 6. Per the germline V gene, CDR1 is MNHEY and CDR2 is SVGAGI. The CDR3 runs to 15 residues. Profiled with immunoSEQ multiplex PCR; TCRdb holds only in-frame clones, not every one. The table lists roughly 200,000 clones, 80% to 90% of them singletons. V is TRBV6-5 and J is TRBJ2-7; 9 nucleotides agree with TRBD1. Material for sequencing was PBMCs or T cells enriched from blood (not recorded which). This clonotype was obtained from a woman aged 40 to 49 with acute COVID-19. The CDR3 protein is CASSSRQGGSYEQYF. Here the CDR3 DNA reads TGTGCCAGCAGTAGTCGACAGGGGGGGTCCTACGAGCAGTACTTC.